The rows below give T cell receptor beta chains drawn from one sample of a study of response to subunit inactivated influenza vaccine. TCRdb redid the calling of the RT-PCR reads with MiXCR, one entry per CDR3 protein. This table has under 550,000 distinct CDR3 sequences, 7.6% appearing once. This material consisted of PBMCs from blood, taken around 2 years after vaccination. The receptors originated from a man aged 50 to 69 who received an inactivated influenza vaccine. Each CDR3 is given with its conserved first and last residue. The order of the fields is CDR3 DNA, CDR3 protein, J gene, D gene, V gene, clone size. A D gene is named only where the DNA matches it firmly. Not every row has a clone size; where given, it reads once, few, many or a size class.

cdr3_nt: TGTGCCAGCAGCTTTTACTCTGCAGGGGCGAGCACAGATACGCAGTATTTT; cdr3_aa: CASSFYSAGASTDTQYF; j_call: TRBJ2-3; d_call: .; v_call: TRBV7-2; clone_size: .
cdr3_nt: TGCAGTGCTAGTTCGGAGATCGAAGTGGGAAACACCATATATTTT; cdr3_aa: CSASSEIEVGNTIYF; j_call: TRBJ1-3; d_call: .; v_call: TRBV20-1; clone_size: few
cdr3_nt: TGCAGCGTTGCCAGGGGCAGAAAAGAGACCCAGTACTTC; cdr3_aa: CSVARGRKETQYF; j_call: TRBJ2-5; d_call: .; v_call: TRBV29-1; clone_size: many
cdr3_nt: TGCGCCAGCAGCCAAGGACTAGCGGGGAGGGGTGAGCAGTTCTTC; cdr3_aa: CASSQGLAGRGEQFF; j_call: TRBJ2-1; d_call: TRBD2; v_call: TRBV4-3; clone_size: .
cdr3_nt: TGTGCCAGTGGACAGATGAACACTGAAGCTTTCTTT; cdr3_aa: CASGQMNTEAFF; j_call: TRBJ1-1; d_call: .; v_call: TRBV10-3; clone_size: .
cdr3_nt: TGTGCCAGCAGCTATACTGGGAGCGGGGAGCTGTTTTTT; cdr3_aa: CASSYTGSGELFF; j_call: TRBJ2-2; d_call: .; v_call: TRBV7-9; clone_size: .
cdr3_nt: TGTGCCAGCAGCGTCGGACAGGGCCCCTACGAGCAGTACTTC; cdr3_aa: CASSVGQGPYEQYF; j_call: TRBJ2-7; d_call: TRBD1; v_call: TRBV11-2; clone_size: many
cdr3_nt: TGTGCCAGCAGTTACTCGGTAGCGGTGTATCAGACTCTCGGCTCCTACGAGCAGTACTTC; cdr3_aa: CASSYSVAVYQTLGSYEQYF; j_call: TRBJ2-7; d_call: .; v_call: TRBV6-2/TRBV6-3; clone_size: .
cdr3_nt: TGTGCCAGCAGCTTCGACACCGGGGAGCTGTTTTTT; cdr3_aa: CASSFDTGELFF; j_call: TRBJ2-2; d_call: .; v_call: TRBV11-2; clone_size: many
cdr3_nt: TGCAGTGCTAAAAAGGAGGTCCAAGAGACCCAGTACTTC; cdr3_aa: CSAKKEVQETQYF; j_call: TRBJ2-5; d_call: .; v_call: TRBV20-1; clone_size: .
cdr3_nt: TGTGCCAGCAGTTCAATGAGGGATTCACCCCTCCACTTT; cdr3_aa: CASSSMRDSPLHF; j_call: TRBJ1-6; d_call: .; v_call: TRBV12-3/TRBV12-4; clone_size: many
cdr3_nt: TGTGCCAGCTCACCACCGAGCCGGGGAGATACGCAGTATTTT; cdr3_aa: CASSPPSRGDTQYF; j_call: TRBJ2-3; d_call: .; v_call: TRBV18; clone_size: few
cdr3_nt: TGTGCCAGCAGAGGACAGGGCGAGGTGACCCAGTACTTC; cdr3_aa: CASRGQGEVTQYF; j_call: TRBJ2-5; d_call: TRBD1; v_call: TRBV28; clone_size: .
cdr3_nt: TGTGCCAGCAGCTTCGACTACAGAGGAGATACGCAGTATTTT; cdr3_aa: CASSFDYRGDTQYF; j_call: TRBJ2-3; d_call: .; v_call: TRBV7-2; clone_size: .
cdr3_nt: TGTGCCACCAGTGATCAGATCGCGGGACAGCGCACAGATACGCAGTATTTT; cdr3_aa: CATSDQIAGQRTDTQYF; j_call: TRBJ2-3; d_call: .; v_call: TRBV24-1; clone_size: few
cdr3_nt: TGCGCCAGCAGGGCGGACAGGGGGTATAATTCACCCCTCCACTTT; cdr3_aa: CASRADRGYNSPLHF; j_call: TRBJ1-6; d_call: TRBD1; v_call: TRBV10-2; clone_size: .
cdr3_nt: TGTGCCAGCAGTCGGGCCTCAGATACGCAGTATTTT; cdr3_aa: CASSRASDTQYF; j_call: TRBJ2-3; d_call: .; v_call: TRBV6-6; clone_size: few
cdr3_nt: TGTGCCAGCAGCCCCTTAGCGGATACGCAGTATTTT; cdr3_aa: CASSPLADTQYF; j_call: TRBJ2-3; d_call: .; v_call: TRBV7-2; clone_size: many
cdr3_nt: TGTGCCAGCAGCTTATCGCTAGCGGGAGGGCCAGAGAATGAGCAGTTCTTC; cdr3_aa: CASSLSLAGGPENEQFF; j_call: TRBJ2-1; d_call: TRBD2; v_call: TRBV7-2; clone_size: few
cdr3_nt: TGTGCCAGCAGTCTTGCCGGGACCCAAGGGGATCAGTACTTC; cdr3_aa: CASSLAGTQGDQYF; j_call: TRBJ2-4; d_call: .; v_call: TRBV7-2; clone_size: few
cdr3_nt: TGTGCCAGCAGTGAAGCCTCCGGGCCGGGAGATACGCAGTATTTT; cdr3_aa: CASSEASGPGDTQYF; j_call: TRBJ2-3; d_call: .; v_call: TRBV2; clone_size: few
cdr3_nt: TGTGCCAGCAGCTCACGGGACAGGGATTTTCAGCCCCAGCATTTT; cdr3_aa: CASSSRDRDFQPQHF; j_call: TRBJ1-5; d_call: TRBD1; v_call: TRBV5-5; clone_size: .
cdr3_nt: TGCGCCAGCAGCTTGGACCCGGGGTCTGAAGCTTTCTTT; cdr3_aa: CASSLDPGSEAFF; j_call: TRBJ1-1; d_call: .; v_call: TRBV5-1; clone_size: many
cdr3_nt: TGCGCCAGCAGCCACGACAATACCGGGGAGCTGTTTTTT; cdr3_aa: CASSHDNTGELFF; j_call: TRBJ2-2; d_call: .; v_call: TRBV4-3; clone_size: few
cdr3_nt: TGCAGTGCTAAACCAGGAATTAACGAGCAGTACTTC; cdr3_aa: CSAKPGINEQYF; j_call: TRBJ2-7; d_call: .; v_call: TRBV20-1; clone_size: .
cdr3_nt: TGCGCCAGCAGCCCCGGACAGGGAGGCCAATACGAGCAGTACTTC; cdr3_aa: CASSPGQGGQYEQYF; j_call: TRBJ2-7; d_call: TRBD1; v_call: TRBV5-1; clone_size: few
cdr3_nt: TGTGCCAGCAGTTGGGGGGGGGAAGATACGCAGTATTTT; cdr3_aa: CASSWGGEDTQYF; j_call: TRBJ2-3; d_call: TRBD2; v_call: TRBV12-3/TRBV12-4; clone_size: many
cdr3_nt: TGCAGTGCTAGAGCGGCCGGGTTAGCCATCGACGAGCAGTACTTC; cdr3_aa: CSARAAGLAIDEQYF; j_call: TRBJ2-7; d_call: .; v_call: TRBV20-1; clone_size: few
cdr3_nt: TGCAGTGCTAATGGCGGGACAGGACTCGCCGGGGAGCTGTTTTTT; cdr3_aa: CSANGGTGLAGELFF; j_call: TRBJ2-2; d_call: TRBD1; v_call: TRBV20-1; clone_size: many
cdr3_nt: TGTGCCAGCAGCTTTCAGACAGGAGATAATTCACCCCTCCACTTT; cdr3_aa: CASSFQTGDNSPLHF; j_call: TRBJ1-6; d_call: .; v_call: TRBV7-8; clone_size: many
cdr3_nt: TGCAGTGCTAGCGGACTAGCGGGCCTCGATGAGCAGTTCTTC; cdr3_aa: CSASGLAGLDEQFF; j_call: TRBJ2-1; d_call: TRBD2; v_call: TRBV20-1; clone_size: once
cdr3_nt: TGCAGTGCTAACAGGGTTCTCACAGATACGCAGTATTTT; cdr3_aa: CSANRVLTDTQYF; j_call: TRBJ2-3; d_call: .; v_call: TRBV20-1; clone_size: many
cdr3_nt: TGTGCCAGCACCATGGGAGGAAATCAGCCCCAGCATTTT; cdr3_aa: CASTMGGNQPQHF; j_call: TRBJ1-5; d_call: .; v_call: TRBV7-9; clone_size: many
cdr3_nt: TGTGCCAGCAGATACAGCGGGGGGGGCGGGGAGCTGTTTTTT; cdr3_aa: CASRYSGGGGELFF; j_call: TRBJ2-2; d_call: TRBD2; v_call: TRBV12-3/TRBV12-4; clone_size: many